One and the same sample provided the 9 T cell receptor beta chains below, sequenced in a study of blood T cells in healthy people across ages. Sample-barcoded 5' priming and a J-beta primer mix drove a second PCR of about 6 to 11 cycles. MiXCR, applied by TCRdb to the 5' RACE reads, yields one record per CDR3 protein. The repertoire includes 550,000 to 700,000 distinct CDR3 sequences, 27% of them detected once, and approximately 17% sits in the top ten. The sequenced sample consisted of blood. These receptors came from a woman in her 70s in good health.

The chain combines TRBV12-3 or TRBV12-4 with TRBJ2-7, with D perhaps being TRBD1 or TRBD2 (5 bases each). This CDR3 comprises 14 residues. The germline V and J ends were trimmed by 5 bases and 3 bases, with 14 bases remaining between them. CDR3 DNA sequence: TGTGCCAGCAGTCCGGGACGGTCTCTCTACGAGCAGTACTTC. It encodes CASSPGRSLYEQYF.

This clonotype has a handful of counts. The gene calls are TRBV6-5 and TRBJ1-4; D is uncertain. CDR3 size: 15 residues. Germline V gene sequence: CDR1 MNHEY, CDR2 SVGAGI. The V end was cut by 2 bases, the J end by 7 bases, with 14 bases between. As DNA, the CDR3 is TGTGCCAGCAGTTACGAGCCCTCGGGAGCTGAAAAACTGTTTTTT. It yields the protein CASSYEPSGAEKLFF.

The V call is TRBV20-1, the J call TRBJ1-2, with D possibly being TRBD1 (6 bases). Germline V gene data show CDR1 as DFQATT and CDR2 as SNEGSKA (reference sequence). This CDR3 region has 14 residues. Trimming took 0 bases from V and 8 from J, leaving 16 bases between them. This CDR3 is CSARDGWGLGGYTF. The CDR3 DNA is TGCAGTGCTAGAGACGGGTGGGGGCTAGGGGGCTACACCTTC.

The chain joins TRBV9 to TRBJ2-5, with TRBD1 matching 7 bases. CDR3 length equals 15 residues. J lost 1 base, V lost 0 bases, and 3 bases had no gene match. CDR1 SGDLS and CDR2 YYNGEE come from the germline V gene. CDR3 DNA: TGTGCCAGCAGCGTAGATGGACAGGCCCAAGAGACCCAGTACTTC. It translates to CASSVDGQAQETQYF.

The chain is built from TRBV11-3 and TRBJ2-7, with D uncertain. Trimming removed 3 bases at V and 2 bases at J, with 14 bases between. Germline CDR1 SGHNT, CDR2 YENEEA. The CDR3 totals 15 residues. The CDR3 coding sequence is TGTGCCAGCAGCTTGTACCCCACGGGCCCCTACGAGCAGTACTTC. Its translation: CASSLYPTGPYEQYF.

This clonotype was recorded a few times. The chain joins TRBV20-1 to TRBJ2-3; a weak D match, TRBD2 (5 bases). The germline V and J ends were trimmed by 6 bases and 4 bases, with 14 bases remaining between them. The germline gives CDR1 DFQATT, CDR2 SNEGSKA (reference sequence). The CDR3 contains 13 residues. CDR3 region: CSALSMEADTQYF. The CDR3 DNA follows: TGCAGTGCCCTCTCGATGGAGGCAGATACGCAGTATTTT.

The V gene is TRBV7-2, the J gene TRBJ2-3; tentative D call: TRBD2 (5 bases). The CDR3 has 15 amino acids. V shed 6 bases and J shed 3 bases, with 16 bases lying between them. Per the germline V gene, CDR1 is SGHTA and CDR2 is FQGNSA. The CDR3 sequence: CASRATGIRTDTQYF. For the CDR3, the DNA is TGTGCCAGCAGGGCGACGGGAATCCGGACAGATACGCAGTATTTT.

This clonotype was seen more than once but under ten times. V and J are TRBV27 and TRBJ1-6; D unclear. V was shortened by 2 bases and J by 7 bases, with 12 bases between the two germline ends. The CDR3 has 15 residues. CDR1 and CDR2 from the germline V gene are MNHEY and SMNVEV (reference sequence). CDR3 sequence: CASSLDGRRNSPLHF. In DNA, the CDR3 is TGTGCCAGCAGTTTAGACGGGCGCAGGAATTCACCCCTCCACTTT.

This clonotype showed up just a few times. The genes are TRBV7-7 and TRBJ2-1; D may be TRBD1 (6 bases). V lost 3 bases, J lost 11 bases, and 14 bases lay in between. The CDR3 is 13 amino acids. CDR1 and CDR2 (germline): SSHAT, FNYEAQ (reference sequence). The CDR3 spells CASSFQHGQQQFF. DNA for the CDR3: TGTGCCAGCAGCTTTCAGCACGGACAGCAGCAGTTCTTC.